Following are 3 T cell receptor beta chains from one sample sequenced in a study of blood T cells in healthy people across ages. Primers used in a second PCR of roughly 6 to 12 cycles were a sample-barcoded 5' primer and a J-beta primer mix. TCRdb recomputed calls from the 5' RACE reads with MiXCR, one row per CDR3 protein. The table records hundreds of thousands of distinct CDR3 sequences, 55% to 75% of them present only once. Specimen: blood. The receptors originated from a man aged 25 to 40 in good health.

V is TRBV9 and J is TRBJ2-4, with D maybe TRBD2 (6 bases). Germline loops: CDR1 SGDLS, CDR2 YYNGEE. The V end lost 0 bases, the J end lost 1 base, and 20 bases lay between the germline ends. The CDR3 runs to 19 residues. The DNA of the CDR3 is TGTGCCAGCAGCGTAGGGCCCGGTAGCGCGGGAAAGGCCAAAAACATTCAGTACTTC. Its translation: CASSVGPGSAGKAKNIQYF.

The CDR3 DNA reads TGCGCCAGCAGCTTGGTAACAACGAGGGGTTCTGAAGCTTTCTTT. This gives the protein CASSLVTTRGSEAFF. This rearrangement joins TRBV5-1 to TRBJ1-1, with a tentative D call TRBD1 (5 bases). Looked up from germline, CDR1 is SGHRS and CDR2 is YFSETQ. V lost 0 bases and J 6 bases, leaving 15 bases between the germline ends. The CDR3 sequence is 15 residues long.

In its sample, this clonotype was seen once. The chain links TRBV20-1 to TRBJ1-5; 9 nucleotides align to TRBD1. Per germline, CDR1 DFQATT and CDR2 SNEGSKA (reference sequence). The CDR3 loop spans 14 amino acids. V was pared by 6 bases and J by 2 bases, with 5 bases of the junction left unmatched. The CDR3 sequence is CSAKDRGGNQPQHF. The CDR3 DNA sequence: TGCAGTGCCAAGGACAGGGGAGGCAATCAGCCCCAGCATTTT.